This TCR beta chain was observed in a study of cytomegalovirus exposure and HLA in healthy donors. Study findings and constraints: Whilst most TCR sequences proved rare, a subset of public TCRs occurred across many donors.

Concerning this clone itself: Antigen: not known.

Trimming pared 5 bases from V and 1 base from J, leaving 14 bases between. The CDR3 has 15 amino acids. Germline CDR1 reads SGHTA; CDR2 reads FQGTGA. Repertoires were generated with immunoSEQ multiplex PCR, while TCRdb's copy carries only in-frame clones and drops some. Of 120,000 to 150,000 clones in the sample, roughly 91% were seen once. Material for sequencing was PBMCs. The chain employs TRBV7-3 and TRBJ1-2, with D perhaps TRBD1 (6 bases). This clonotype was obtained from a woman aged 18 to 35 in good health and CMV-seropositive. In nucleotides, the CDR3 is TGTGCCAGCAGCCAAGAGAAACAGGGTAACTATGGCTACACCTTC. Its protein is CASSQEKQGNYGYTF.